The 10 T cell receptor beta chains in this list originate from one sample, sequenced in a study of brain T cells in children with intractable seizures. The method was immunoSEQ multiplex PCR; TCRdb's version includes in-frame clones alone and lacks a portion of them. This table has roughly 80,000 clones, about 93% appearing once. Here the sequenced sample was peripheral blood, taken at surgery. These receptors all stem from a girl aged 2 to 9 with Rasmussen encephalitis and intractable seizures.

The rearrangement uses TRBV9 and TRBJ1-1; no clear D gene. V was shortened by 0 bases and J by 1 base, with 7 bases between the two germline ends. Germline CDR1 reads SGDLS; CDR2 reads YYNGEE. This CDR3 comprises 14 residues. The CDR3 nucleotides read TGTGCCAGCAGCGTAGCGGTGGGGAACACTGAAGCTTTCTTT. Translated, it gives CASSVAVGNTEAFF.

The rearrangement links TRBV5-4 to TRBJ2-3; D unresolved. V lost 4 bases, J lost 0 bases, and 6 bases lay in between. CDR3 length: 13 amino acids. The V gene's germline CDR1 is SGHNT and CDR2 YYREEE (reference sequence). The CDR3 loop is CASSPPSTDTQYF. The CDR3 DNA reads TGTGCCAGCAGCCCACCTAGCACAGATACGCAGTATTTT. Using reference TRBV5-4 and TRBJ2-3 for the parts outside the CDR3, the full variable domain is ETGVTQSPTHLIKTRGQQVTLRCSSQSGHNTVSWYQQALGQGPQFIFQYYREEENGRGNFPPRFSGLQFPNYSSELNVNALELDDSALYLCASSPPSTDTQYFGPGTRLTVL.

V and J are TRBV9 and TRBJ2-3, with a possible D match to TRBD2 (6 bases). The germline V gene has CDR1 SGDLS and CDR2 YYNGEE. The CDR3 totals 15 residues. Between the trimmed V and J ends, which lost 0 bases and 2 bases, there was a span of 10 bases. This chain's CDR3 is CASSVGGGSTDTQYF. The CDR3 nucleotides read TGTGCCAGCAGCGTAGGAGGAGGGTCCACAGATACGCAGTATTTT.

This clone was counted once. This chain joins TRBV4-1 and TRBJ1-2, with D maybe TRBD1 (6 bases). This CDR3 has 11 amino acids. V was shortened by 8 bases and J by 2 bases, with 6 bases between the two germline ends. Germline assignment: CDR1 MGHRA and CDR2 YSYEKL. The CDR3 DNA is TGCGCCAGCGGGACAAACTATGGCTACACCTTC. As protein: CASGTNYGYTF.

The chain links TRBV6-4 to TRBJ2-6; D is uncertain. This CDR3 has 13 amino acids. Germline V lookup: CDR1 MRHNA, CDR2 SNTAGT. V gave up 7 bases and J gave up 4 bases, with 8 bases separating them. CDR3 in amino acids: CASKASGANVLTF. For the CDR3, the DNA is TGTGCCAGCAAAGCCTCGGGGGCCAACGTCCTGACTTTC.

This chain links TRBV29-1 with TRBJ1-6, with D possibly TRBD1 on 6 matching bases. In germline, CDR1 is SQVTM, CDR2 ANQGSEA. Trimming shortened V by 7 bases and J by 7 bases, and 17 bases separated the two germline ends. The CDR3 runs 14 residues. The CDR3 loop is CSARTENNNSPLHF. CDR3 sequence (DNA): TGCAGCGCTAGGACAGAAAATAACAATTCACCCCTCCACTTT.

This clone has a single count. The V call is TRBV4-2, the J call TRBJ1-2, with D maybe TRBD1 (6 bases). V was pared by 1 base and J by 6 bases, with 18 bases between. Looked up from germline, CDR1 is LGHNA and CDR2 is YNFKEQ. CDR3 length equals 16 residues. The CDR3 protein is CASSQGGLRGSDGYTF. DNA for the CDR3: TGTGCCAGCAGCCAAGGAGGCCTCAGGGGATCTGATGGCTACACCTTC.

The chain has TRBV10-2 and TRBJ2-1; D perhaps matches TRBD2 (6 bases). CDR1 is WSHSY, CDR2 SAAADI, per germline. V shed 6 bases and J shed 7 bases, with 19 bases lying between them. The CDR3 runs to 15 residues. DNA of the CDR3: TGCGCCAGCAGCAGGGTAGAAAGGAGGGAAAATGAGCAGTTCTTC. Translating it yields CASSRVERRENEQFF.

The chain joins TRBV28 to TRBJ1-5; D unresolved. In germline, CDR1 is MDHEN, CDR2 SYDVKM. Trimming cost V 3 bases and J 4 bases, with 22 bases left between them. The CDR3 has 18 residues. CDR3 protein: CASSFTALVALENQPQHF. The CDR3 region has the DNA TGTGCCAGCAGTTTCACCGCCCTCGTCGCCCTTGAGAATCAGCCCCAGCATTTT.

The CDR3 loop reads CASSYGGNSYEQYF. CDR3 DNA: TGTGCCAGCAGTTACGGCGGTAACTCCTACGAGCAGTACTTC. The chain carries TRBV6-2 or TRBV6-3 and TRBJ2-7; D gene ambiguous. With 2 bases removed from V and 0 bases from J, the gap between germline ends came to 8 bases. Germline V CDR1 and CDR2: MNHEY, SVGEGT. The CDR3 length is 14 residues.